This TCR beta chain was sequenced in a study of CD8+ T cells in alopecia areata. General study results and limits: Persistence during tofacitinib was seen for many expanded lesional clones in scalp and blood. Clonality was higher in lesional than normal scalp, especially in alopecia totalis/universalis. Patients shared TCRs less clearly than mice did, possibly owing to HLA.

Germline CDR1 and CDR2: ENHRY and SYGVKD. The CDR3 covers 13 residues. V dropped 8 bases and J dropped 8 bases, with 18 bases sitting between them. Documented treatment: oral pan-JAK inhibitor, 5-10 mg twice daily. On this clone: Its cognate antigen is unknown.

Following RNA extraction, reverse transcription yielded cDNA that acted as the sequencing template. Measured with immunoSEQ multiplex PCR; TCRdb has only the in-frame clones, and not every one. The repertoire holds 180,000 or so clones, 45% to 60% seen once, with around 10% in the top ten. The chain links TRBV10-3 to TRBJ1-2, with D perhaps matching TRBD1 (5 bases). The sequence derives from a human donor with alopecia areata. This specimen consisted of CD8+ T cells sorted from blood, obtained around week 53, from a patient treated with tofacitinib. CDR3 DNA: TGTGCCATCTCGACTGGGGCAGAAGAGGGCTACACCTTC. Amino acids: CAISTGAEEGYTF.